Listed below are T cell receptor beta chains from one sample, sequenced in a study of identical twins. TCRdb passed the 5' RACE reads through MiXCR, listing each CDR3 protein once. The data hold approximately 690,000 distinct CDR3 sequences, with less than 7% observed a single time. What was sequenced was naive T cells sorted from blood. The receptors here all came from a man aged 18 to 29 in good health. Each CDR3 is given with its conserved first and last residue. The D gene is left open where the match is weak. Clone size is shown for a subset of rows, as once, few, many or a class of expanded clone.

>17|TRBJ2-3|TRBV5-1|many|.
CASSLEGTRMSTDTQYF
TGCGCCAGCAGCTTGGAGGGGACCCGGATGAGCACAGATACGCAGTATTTT
>14|TRBJ2-1|TRBV3-1|many|.
CASSQDHQDDEQFF
TGTGCCAGCAGCCAAGATCACCAAGACGATGAGCAGTTCTTC
>16|TRBJ2-7|TRBV29-1|.|TRBD1
CSVMGPRVQGAGEQYF
TGCAGCGTTATGGGGCCGCGAGTACAGGGGGCGGGTGAGCAGTACTTC
>14|TRBJ2-7|TRBV15|.|.
CATSKGGSSYEQYF
TGTGCCACCAGCAAAGGAGGGAGCTCCTACGAGCAGTACTTC
>13|TRBJ1-4|TRBV6-1|few|TRBD1
CASIGTANEKLFF
TGTGCCAGCATCGGGACAGCTAATGAAAAACTGTTTTTT
>16|TRBJ1-3|TRBV12-3/TRBV12-4|many|.
CASSPLVGKDGNTIYF
TGTGCCAGCAGTCCCCTGGTGGGGAAGGATGGAAACACCATATATTTT
>13|TRBJ2-7|TRBV4-3|many|.
CASSPDSNYEQYF
TGCGCCAGCAGCCCGGACAGTAACTACGAGCAGTACTTC
>15|TRBJ2-1|TRBV12-3/TRBV12-4|few|.
CASSAALSSYNEQFF
TGTGCCAGCAGTGCTGCCCTGAGCTCCTACAATGAGCAGTTCTTC
>14|TRBJ1-1|TRBV3-1|.|.
CASSNKGSITEAFF
TGTGCCAGCAGCAATAAAGGGAGTATCACTGAAGCTTTCTTT
>14|TRBJ1-2|TRBV20-1|few|TRBD1
CSARDRTGPNGYTF
TGCAGTGCTAGAGACCGGACAGGGCCAAATGGCTACACCTTC
>18|TRBJ2-5|TRBV11-2|many|TRBD1
CASSPSPGRGRYQETQYF
TGTGCCAGCAGCCCATCTCCGGGCAGGGGGCGGTACCAAGAGACCCAGTACTTC
>13|TRBJ2-1|TRBV20-1|many|TRBD2
CSAVSGRADEQFF
TGCAGTGCGGTTAGCGGGAGGGCCGATGAGCAGTTCTTC
>16|TRBJ1-6|TRBV4-1|many|TRBD1
CASSQGQGLLNSPLHF
TGCGCCAGCAGCCAAGGACAGGGCCTGCTTAATTCACCCCTCCACTTT
>15|TRBJ2-3|TRBV4-3|.|.
CASSQTGFRTDTQYF
TGCGCCAGCAGCCAAACAGGGTTCCGGACAGATACGCAGTATTTT
>12|TRBJ2-5|TRBV20-1|few|.
CSAGGTRGAQYF
TGCAGTGCTGGGGGGACTCGTGGGGCCCAGTACTTC
>14|TRBJ2-1|TRBV5-1|many|TRBD2
CASSLQAGGNEQFF
TGCGCCAGCAGCTTACAAGCGGGAGGCAATGAGCAGTTCTTC
>15|TRBJ2-3|TRBV30|few|.
CAWSLAGPRGDTQYF
TGTGCCTGGAGTTTGGCGGGCCCCCGAGGAGATACGCAGTATTTT
>12|TRBJ2-7|TRBV5-1|many|TRBD1
CASSTTGSGQYF
TGCGCCAGCAGCACGACAGGGAGCGGGCAGTACTTC
>20|TRBJ2-1|TRBV11-1|few|TRBD2
CASSTASSRLAGTTYNEQFF
TGTGCCAGCAGCACAGCCAGCTCGAGACTAGCGGGGACTACCTACAATGAGCAGTTCTTC
>14|TRBJ2-1|TRBV11-3|many|.
CASSQVDRYNEQFF
TGTGCCAGTTCCCAGGTAGACCGATACAATGAGCAGTTCTTC
>16|TRBJ2-5|TRBV5-1|few|TRBD2
CASSLDPGLAAETQYF
TGCGCCAGCAGCTTGGACCCTGGGCTAGCGGCAGAGACCCAGTACTTC
>13|TRBJ2-3|TRBV7-9|many|.
CASSWGKADTQYF
TGTGCCAGCAGCTGGGGGAAGGCGGATACGCAGTATTTT
>14|TRBJ2-7|TRBV4-2|many|.
CASSHQDSYYEQYF
TGTGCCAGCAGCCATCAGGACAGTTACTACGAGCAGTACTTC
>16|TRBJ2-2|TRBV4-3|many|.
CASSQDGQGTTGELFF
TGCGCCAGCAGCCAAGATGGGCAGGGGACCACCGGGGAGCTGTTTTTT
>13|TRBJ2-7|TRBV11-1|many|.
CASSYGPLIGQYF
TGTGCCAGCAGCTACGGGCCACTAATTGGGCAGTACTTC
>15|TRBJ2-1|TRBV12-3/TRBV12-4|few|TRBD2
CASSLWTSYLSEQFF
TGTGCCAGCAGCCTTTGGACTAGCTACTTAAGCGAGCAGTTCTTC
>13|TRBJ2-5|TRBV20-1|many|.
CSARVWDMSAQYF
TGCAGTGCTAGAGTCTGGGACATGTCCGCCCAGTACTTC
>13|TRBJ2-1|TRBV29-1|few|.
CSVARESYNEQFF
TGCAGCGTTGCGAGGGAATCCTACAATGAGCAGTTCTTC
>18|TRBJ2-1|TRBV20-1|many|TRBD1
CSARGQGFDLRNYNEQFF
TGCAGTGCCCGGGGACAGGGCTTTGATTTGAGGAACTACAATGAGCAGTTCTTC
>17|TRBJ2-1|TRBV6-1|.|TRBD2
CASSRTSGRRENNEQFF
TGTGCCAGCAGTAGGACTAGCGGGAGACGGGAGAACAATGAGCAGTTCTTC
>15|TRBJ2-1|TRBV7-7|many|TRBD2
CASSPGLAGHNEQFF
TGTGCCAGCAGCCCGGGACTAGCGGGACACAATGAGCAGTTCTTC
>12|TRBJ1-4|TRBV20-1|many|.
CSAREGRKKLFF
TGCAGTGCTAGAGAGGGTCGGAAAAAACTGTTTTTT
>13|TRBJ2-7|TRBV12-3/TRBV12-4|few|.
CASSFWDTYEQYF
TGTGCCAGCAGTTTCTGGGATACCTACGAGCAGTACTTC
>16|TRBJ1-3|TRBV14|.|.
CASSQYAGVRGNTIYF
TGTGCCAGCAGCCAATACGCAGGAGTACGTGGAAACACCATATATTTT
>13|TRBJ1-1|TRBV20-1|many|.
CSALSPGYTEAFF
TGCAGTGCTCTTTCCCCTGGTTATACTGAAGCTTTCTTT
>17|TRBJ2-3|TRBV24-1|many|.
CATSDPSTGTSTDTQYF
TGTGCCACCAGTGACCCTTCGACGGGGACTAGCACAGATACGCAGTATTTT
>16|TRBJ2-1|TRBV20-1|few|.
CSARDQVSSEYNEQFF
TGCAGTGCTAGAGATCAGGTTTCTAGCGAGTACAATGAGCAGTTCTTC
>16|TRBJ2-3|TRBV28|.|TRBD1
CASSPGQVGPTDTQYF
TGTGCCAGCAGCCCGGGACAGGTGGGGCCCACAGATACGCAGTATTTT
>11|TRBJ1-1|TRBV12-3/TRBV12-4|many|.
CASSLTVEAFF
TGTGCCAGCAGTTTAACAGTCGAAGCTTTCTTT
>13|TRBJ2-1|TRBV20-1|many|TRBD2
CSAGTSGNNEQFF
TGCAGTGCCGGGACTAGCGGGAACAATGAGCAGTTCTTC